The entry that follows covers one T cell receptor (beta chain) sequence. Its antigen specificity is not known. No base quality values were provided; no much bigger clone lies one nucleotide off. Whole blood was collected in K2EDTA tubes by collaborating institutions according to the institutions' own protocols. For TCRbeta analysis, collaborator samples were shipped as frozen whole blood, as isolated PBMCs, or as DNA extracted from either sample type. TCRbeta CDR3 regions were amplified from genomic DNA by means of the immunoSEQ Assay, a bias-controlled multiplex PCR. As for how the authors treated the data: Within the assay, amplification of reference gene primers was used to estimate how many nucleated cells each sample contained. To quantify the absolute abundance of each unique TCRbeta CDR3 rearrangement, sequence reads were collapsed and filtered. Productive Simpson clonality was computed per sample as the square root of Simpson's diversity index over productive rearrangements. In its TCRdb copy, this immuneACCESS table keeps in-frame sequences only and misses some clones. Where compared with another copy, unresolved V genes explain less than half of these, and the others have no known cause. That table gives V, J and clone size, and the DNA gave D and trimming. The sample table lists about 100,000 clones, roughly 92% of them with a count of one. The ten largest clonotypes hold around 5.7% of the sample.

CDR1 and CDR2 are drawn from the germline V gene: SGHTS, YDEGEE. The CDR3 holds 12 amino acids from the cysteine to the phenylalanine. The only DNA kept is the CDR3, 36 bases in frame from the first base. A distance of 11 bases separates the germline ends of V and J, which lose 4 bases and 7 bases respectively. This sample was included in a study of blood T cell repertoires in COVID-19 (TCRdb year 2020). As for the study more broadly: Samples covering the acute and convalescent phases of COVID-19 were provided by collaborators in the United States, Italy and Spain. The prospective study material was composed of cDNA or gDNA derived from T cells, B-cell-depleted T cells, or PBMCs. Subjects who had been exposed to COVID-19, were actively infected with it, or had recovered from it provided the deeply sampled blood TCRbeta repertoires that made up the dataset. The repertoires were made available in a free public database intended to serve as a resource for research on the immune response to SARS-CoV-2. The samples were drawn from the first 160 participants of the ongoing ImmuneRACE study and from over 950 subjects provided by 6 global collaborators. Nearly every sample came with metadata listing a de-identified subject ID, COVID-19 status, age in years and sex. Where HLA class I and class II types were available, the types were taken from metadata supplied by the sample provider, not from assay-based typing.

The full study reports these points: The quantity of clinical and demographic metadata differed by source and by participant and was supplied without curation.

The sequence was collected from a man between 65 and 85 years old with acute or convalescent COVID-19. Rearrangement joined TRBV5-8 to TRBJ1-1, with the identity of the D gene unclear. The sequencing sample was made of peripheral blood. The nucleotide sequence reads TGTGCCAGCAGCCTCGTATGGAGTGAAGCTTTCTTT. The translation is CASSLVWSEAFF.